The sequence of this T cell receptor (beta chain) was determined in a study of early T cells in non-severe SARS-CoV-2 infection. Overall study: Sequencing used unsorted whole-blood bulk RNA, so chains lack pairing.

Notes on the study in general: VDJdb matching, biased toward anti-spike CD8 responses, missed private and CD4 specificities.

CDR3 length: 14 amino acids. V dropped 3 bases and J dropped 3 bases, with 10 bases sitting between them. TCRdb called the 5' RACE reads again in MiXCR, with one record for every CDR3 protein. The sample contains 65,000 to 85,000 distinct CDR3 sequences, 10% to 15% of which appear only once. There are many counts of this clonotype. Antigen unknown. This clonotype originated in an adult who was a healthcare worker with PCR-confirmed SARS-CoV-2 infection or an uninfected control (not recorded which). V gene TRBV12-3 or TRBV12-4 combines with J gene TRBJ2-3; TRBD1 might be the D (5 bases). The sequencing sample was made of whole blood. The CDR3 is CASSLGQKTDTQYF. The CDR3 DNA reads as TGTGCCAGCAGTTTGGGGCAGAAAACAGATACGCAGTATTTT.